The 6 T cell receptor beta chains presented below share a single source sample, sequenced in a study of shared clonotypes between healthy human individuals (dated by TCRdb to 2020 to 2022). Libraries were prepared through the immunoSEQ multiplex PCR assay. The clones in this table, taken by TCRdb from immuneACCESS, are in-frame only. Not every clone is retained; where verified, under half of the shortfall comes from an unresolved V gene, and the cause of the rest is unknown. The sample yields some 1 million clones; roughly 80% were counted once. The ten most abundant clones make up about 1.4% of the sample. Sequenced: memory CD4+ T cells sorted from blood. This specimen's cell subset or site label, interpreted: CD45RA-negative fraction. These receptors all stem from a man between 18 and 35 years old in good health.

In its sample, this clone was seen a few times. This chain links TRBV12-5 with TRBJ1-3, with 9 nucleotides matching TRBD1. Germline loops: CDR1 LGHNT, CDR2 FRNRAP. The ends lost 4 bases at V and 0 bases at J; junction bases unmatched: 7. The length of the CDR3 is 17 residues. The CDR3 DNA is TGTGCTAGTGGTTCCGGTCGGACAGGGGTCTCTGGAAACACCATATATTTT. Translation: CASGSGRTGVSGNTIYF.

This clone was seen many times. The same CDR3 is also encoded by other DNA sequences in this sample. The chain has TRBV11-2 and TRBJ2-3; D is ambiguous. This CDR3 is built from 14 residues. V was pared by 3 bases and J by 2 bases, with 9 bases between. Germline CDR1 SGHAT, CDR2 FQNNGV. The CDR3 protein is CASSFLAATDTQYF. CDR3 DNA: TGTGCCAGCAGCTTCCTGGCAGCCACAGATACGCAGTATTTT.

The genes are TRBV5-5 and TRBJ1-2; D possibly corresponds to TRBD1 (5 bases). The V gene lost 0 bases and the J gene lost 3 bases, with 12 bases spanning the gap. This CDR3 has 15 amino acids. Germline CDR1 and CDR2: SGHKS and YYEKEE (reference sequence). CDR3 protein: CASSLVGGADYGYTF. The CDR3 bases are TGTGCCAGCAGCTTGGTGGGCGGGGCGGACTATGGCTACACCTTC. The entire variable domain, with the rest obtained from reference TRBV5-5 and TRBJ1-2, is as follows: DAGVTQSPTHLIKTRGQQVTLRCSPISGHKSVSWYQQVLGQGPQFIFQYYEKEERGRGNFPDRFSARQFPNYSSELNVNALLLGDSALYLCASSLVGGADYGYTFGSGTRLTVV.

The V and J genes are TRBV7-2 and TRBJ2-2; TRBD2 aligns across 8 bases. The CDR3 loop spans 17 amino acids. The junction had 12 bases not matched to a gene; V was cut back by 3 bases and J by 6 bases. Germline V gene lookup returns CDR1 SGHTA and CDR2 FQGNSA. The CDR3, as DNA: TGTGCCAGCAGCTTTAGTAATGCGGGAGGATCCGCCGGGGAGCTGTTTTTT. Translation gives CASSFSNAGGSAGELFF.

The chain combines TRBV7-2 with TRBJ1-5; 9 positions match TRBD1. J lost 7 bases, V lost 3 bases, and 7 bases had no gene match. Germline assignment: CDR1 SGHTA and CDR2 FQGNSA. This CDR3 spans 15 amino acids. In DNA form, the CDR3 reads TGTGCCAGCAGCTTGGTACAGGGGGCTTGGCAGCCCCAGCATTTT. Its protein is CASSLVQGAWQPQHF.

The genes are TRBV12-2 and TRBJ1-1. TRBV12-2 is a pseudogene. The CDR3 has 18 residues. The CDR3 nucleotides are TGTGCAAGTCGCTTAGCGCACTTGTCTGCCTCTCGGGGCACTGAAGCTTTCTTT. This gives the protein CASRLAHLSASRGTEAFF.